These 21 T cell receptor beta chains originate from one sample sequenced in a study of control samples from healthy donors and cancer patients. Profiling relied on immunoSEQ multiplex PCR, and the TCRdb table lists in-frame clones only, not all of them. The sample holds about 80,000 clones, 84% seen once. Sequenced: PBMCs. Receptors were obtained from a man between 60 and 75 years old with head and neck cancer.

The V and J genes are TRBV5-1 and TRBJ2-5, with D possibly TRBD1 on 5 matching bases. Germline CDR1 and CDR2: SGHRS and YFSETQ. The CDR3 spans 14 residues. V was shortened by 0 bases and J by 3 bases, with 9 bases between the two germline ends. The CDR3 is CASSLGGSKETQYF. The DNA of the CDR3 is TGCGCCAGCAGCTTGGGGGGCAGCAAAGAGACCCAGTACTTC. The variable domain in full, with the rest retrieved from reference TRBV5-1 and TRBJ2-5, is KAGVTQTPRYLIKTRGQQVTLSCSPISGHRSVSWYQQTPGQGLQFLFEYFSETQRNKGNFPGRFSGRQFSNSRSEMNVSTLELGDSALYLCASSLGGSKETQYFGPGTRLLVL.

The genes are TRBV11-2 and TRBJ2-1; 7 bases align to TRBD2. The ends lost 5 bases at V and 7 bases at J; junction bases unmatched: 5. CDR1 is SGHAT and CDR2 is FQNNGV in the germline V gene. The CDR3 has 13 residues. CDR3 amino acids: CASSETSENEQFF. For the CDR3, the DNA is TGTGCCAGCAGCGAAACTAGCGAGAATGAGCAGTTCTTC.

The CDR3: CATSDPGQGGTGELFF. The DNA for the CDR3 is TGTGCCACCAGTGATCCGGGACAGGGGGGGACCGGGGAGCTGTTTTTT. The chain carries TRBV24-1 and TRBJ2-2; the match to TRBD1 covers 11 bases. After removal of 3 bases from V and 5 bases from J, the junction contained 4 bases not matched to a gene. The CDR3 consists of 16 residues. The V gene's germline CDR1 is KGHDR and CDR2 SFDVKD.

V gene TRBV10-1 combines with J gene TRBJ1-1, with D unclear. V lost 3 bases, J lost 1 base, and 6 bases lay in between. CDR1 WNHNN and CDR2 SYGVQD come from the germline V gene (reference sequence). There are 13 residues in the CDR3. The CDR3 region has the DNA TGCGCCAGCAGTGAACAGCCGAACACTGAAGCTTTCTTT. Amino acids: CASSEQPNTEAFF.

The chain joins TRBV5-6 to TRBJ1-6; D ambiguous. This CDR3 has 15 amino acids. Trimming cost V 4 bases and J 4 bases, with 12 bases left between them. Germline CDR1 is SGHDT and CDR2 is YYEEEE. The DNA for the CDR3 is TGTGCCAGCAGCCTAAGGACGGCGTATAATTCACCCCTCCACTTT. Its protein product is CASSLRTAYNSPLHF.

V gene TRBV7-9 combines with J gene TRBJ2-7; 9 nucleotides match TRBD1. The CDR3 has 14 residues. CDR1 is SEHNR and CDR2 is FQNEAQ in the germline V gene (reference sequence). V was clipped by 5 bases and J by 4 bases; unmatched bases: 6. CDR3 in DNA: TGTGCCAGCAGCACCGGACAGGGGAGATACGAGCAGTACTTC. This encodes CASSTGQGRYEQYF.

The chain recombines TRBV21-1 with TRBJ2-3; TRBD2 was called by the table and not checked on the DNA. TRBV21-1 is a known pseudogene. The length of the CDR3 is 16 residues. CDR3 region: CASKVDWAGCTDTQYF. The CDR3 DNA sequence: TGTGCCAGCAAGGTGGACTGGGCGGGATGCACAGATACGCAGTATTTT.

V is TRBV28 and J is TRBJ2-1; D is perhaps TRBD1 or TRBD2 (5 bases each). V shed 2 bases and J shed 5 bases, with 10 bases lying between them. This CDR3 has 14 amino acids. CDR1 and CDR2 from the germline V gene are MDHEN and SYDVKM. DNA for the CDR3: TGTGCCAGCAGTTTAGGGGGAGACAACAATGAGCAGTTCTTC. This translates into CASSLGGDNNEQFF.

The chain is built from TRBV5-1 and TRBJ2-2, with 7 nucleotides matching TRBD1. Germline values: CDR1 SGHRS, CDR2 YFSETQ. V trimming: 7 bases; J trimming: 7 bases; junction bases outside the gene matches: 7. The CDR3 length is 13 residues. DNA of the CDR3: TGCGCCAGCCTCGACAGGGACGACGGGGAGCTGTTTTTT. Translated, it gives CASLDRDDGELFF.

This rearrangement joins TRBV11-3 to TRBJ2-1; 7 bases are shared with TRBD2. Looked up from germline, CDR1 is SGHNT and CDR2 is YENEEA. This CDR3 spans 17 amino acids. Trimming removed 5 bases from V and 10 bases from J; junction bases left unmatched: 20. The CDR3 is CASSPTPLATLGGEQFF. The CDR3 region has the DNA TGTGCCAGCAGCCCGACGCCACTAGCGACTCTCGGGGGGGAGCAGTTCTTC.

The J gene is TRBJ1-5, the V gene TRBV28, with 7 nucleotides matching TRBD1. J was trimmed by 3 bases and V by 4 bases; bases with no gene match: 9. CDR1 MDHEN and CDR2 SYDVKM come from the germline V gene. There are 16 residues in the CDR3. The CDR3 sequence: CASSSPRTGSNQPQHF. The CDR3 DNA reads TGTGCCAGCAGTTCCCCCCGGACAGGTTCCAATCAGCCCCAGCATTTT.

The table lists this clone with a few counts. The chain recombines TRBV5-1 with TRBJ1-5, with 7 bases fitting TRBD1. The trim removed 5 bases at V and 6 bases at J, leaving 8 bases unmatched. This CDR3 spans 14 amino acids. Germline CDR1 reads SGHRS; CDR2 reads YFSETQ. This CDR3 reads CASSQQAGGQPQHF. The CDR3 DNA is TGCGCCAGCAGTCAACAGGCAGGGGGTCAGCCCCAGCATTTT.

A single count supports this clone. This sequence joins TRBV7-9 and TRBJ2-6; D is unclear. Germline V gives CDR1 SEHNR, CDR2 FQNEAQ (reference sequence). CDR3 length equals 17 residues. Trimming cost V 3 bases and J 1 base, with 13 bases left between them. This CDR3 is CASSFRRTLSGANVLTF. CDR3 bases: TGTGCCAGCAGCTTTAGGCGGACCTTATCTGGGGCCAACGTCCTGACTTTC.

A word on this clone: An end of the junction does not agree with germline; a read error may underlie this. The chain is built from TRBV29-1 and TRBJ1-4; TRBD1 might be the D (5 bases). Germline lookup yields CDR1 SQVTM and CDR2 ANQGSEA. The length of the CDR3 is 13 residues. DNA of the CDR3: TGCAGCGTTCAAGACATGGGGGTTGAAAAACTGTTTTTT. The encoded protein is CSVQDMGVEKLFF.

The V gene is TRBV24-1, the J gene TRBJ2-1, with 12 bases matching TRBD2. This CDR3 comprises 16 residues. V shed 8 bases and J 4 bases; nucleotides not matched to a gene: 8. The germline V gene encodes CDR1 KGHDR and CDR2 SFDVKD. The CDR3 bases are TGTGCCACCATGACGATCGGACTAGCGGGATACAATGAGCAGTTCTTC. It is translated as CATMTIGLAGYNEQFF.

The V gene is TRBV11-1, the J gene TRBJ1-2; TRBD1 aligns across 7 bases. Per the germline V gene, CDR1 is SGHAT and CDR2 is FQDESV (reference sequence). Unmatched junction bases numbered 8, after V lost 5 bases and J lost 2 bases. The CDR3 loop spans 15 amino acids. The CDR3 DNA reads as TGTGCCAGCAGCAAGACAGGGATACCCAACTATGGCTACACCTTC. As protein: CASSKTGIPNYGYTF.

The V and J genes are TRBV20-1 and TRBJ2-1, with D unresolved. This CDR3 is built from 15 residues. V was cut by 3 bases and J by 2 bases, with 14 bases left in between. Germline CDR1 DFQATT, CDR2 SNEGSKA (reference sequence). CDR3 DNA: TGCAGTGCTAGTATATGGGGTGGGACCTACAATGAGCAGTTCTTC. Encoded protein: CSASIWGGTYNEQFF.

In its sample, this clone is medium-sized. The chain links TRBV7-9 to TRBJ1-1, with 8 nucleotides matching TRBD1. Germline lookup yields CDR1 SEHNR and CDR2 FQNEAQ (reference sequence). This CDR3 spans 13 amino acids. V lost 2 bases and J lost 4; bases outside the gene matches: 0. The CDR3 protein is CASSLQGATEAFF. The CDR3 DNA sequence: TGTGCCAGCAGCTTACAGGGGGCCACTGAAGCTTTCTTT.

The gene calls are TRBV18 and TRBJ2-1; 11 bases are a match to TRBD2. The CDR3 is 21 amino acids. The J segment lost 5 bases and the V segment lost 1 base, leaving 19 bases of the junction unmatched. The germline V gene has CDR1 KGHSH and CDR2 LQKENI. CDR3 loop: CASSPQVYARIAGGTNNEQFF. In DNA, the CDR3 is TGTGCCAGCTCACCACAGGTTTATGCCCGAATAGCGGGAGGGACGAACAATGAGCAGTTCTTC.

The J gene is TRBJ2-7, the V gene TRBV10-3, with 8 nucleotides matching TRBD1. CDR3 length equals 18 residues. CDR1 and CDR2 from the germline V gene are ENHRY and SYGVKD. The V gene end was trimmed by 2 bases and the J gene end by 0 bases; junction bases not matched to a gene: 12. CDR3 in DNA: TGTGCCATCAGTGAGATAATGACTAGACAGGGGACCTCCTACGAGCAGTACTTC. This translates into CAISEIMTRQGTSYEQYF.

The rearrangement joins TRBV30 to TRBJ2-5, with 8 bases that match TRBD1. The CDR3 sequence is 15 residues long. Germline lookup yields CDR1 GTSNPN and CDR2 SVGIG (reference sequence). Trimming cost V 4 bases and J 5 bases; bases outside gene matches: 12. The CDR3 loop reads CAWMFGQGRFETQYF. CDR3 DNA: TGTGCCTGGATGTTCGGACAGGGTCGTTTCGAGACCCAGTACTTC.